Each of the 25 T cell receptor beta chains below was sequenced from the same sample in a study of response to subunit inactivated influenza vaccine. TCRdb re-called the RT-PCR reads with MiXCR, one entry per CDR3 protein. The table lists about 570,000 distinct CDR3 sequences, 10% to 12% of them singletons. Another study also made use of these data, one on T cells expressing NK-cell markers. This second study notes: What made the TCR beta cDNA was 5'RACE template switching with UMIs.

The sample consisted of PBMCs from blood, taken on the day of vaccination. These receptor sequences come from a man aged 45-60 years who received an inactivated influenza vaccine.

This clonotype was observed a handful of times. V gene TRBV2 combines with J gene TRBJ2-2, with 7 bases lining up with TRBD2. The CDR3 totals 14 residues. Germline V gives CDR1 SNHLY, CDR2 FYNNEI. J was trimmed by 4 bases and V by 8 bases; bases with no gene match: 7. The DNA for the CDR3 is TGTGCCAGCGTCAGCGGGGTAATCACCGGGGAGCTGTTTTTT. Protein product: CASVSGVITGELFF.

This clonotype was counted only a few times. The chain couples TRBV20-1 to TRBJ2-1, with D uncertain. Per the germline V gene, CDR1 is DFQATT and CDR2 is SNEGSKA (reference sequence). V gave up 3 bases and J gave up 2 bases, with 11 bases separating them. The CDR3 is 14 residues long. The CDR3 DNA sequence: TGCAGTGCTAGTCAAGGACCAACCTACAATGAGCAGTTCTTC. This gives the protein CSASQGPTYNEQFF.

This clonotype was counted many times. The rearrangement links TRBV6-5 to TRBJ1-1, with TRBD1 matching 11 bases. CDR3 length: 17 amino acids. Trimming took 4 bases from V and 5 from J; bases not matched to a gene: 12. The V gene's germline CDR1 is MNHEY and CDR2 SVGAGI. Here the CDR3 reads CASSFRTGGTKVTEAFF. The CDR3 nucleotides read TGTGCCAGCAGTTTCCGGACAGGGGGCACTAAGGTGACTGAAGCTTTCTTT.

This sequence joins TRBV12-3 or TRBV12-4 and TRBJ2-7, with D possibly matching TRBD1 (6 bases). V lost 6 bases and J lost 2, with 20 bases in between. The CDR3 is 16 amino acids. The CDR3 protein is CASSPDTGHLTYEQYF. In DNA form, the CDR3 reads TGTGCCAGCAGCCCTGATACGGGACACTTGACCTACGAGCAGTACTTC.

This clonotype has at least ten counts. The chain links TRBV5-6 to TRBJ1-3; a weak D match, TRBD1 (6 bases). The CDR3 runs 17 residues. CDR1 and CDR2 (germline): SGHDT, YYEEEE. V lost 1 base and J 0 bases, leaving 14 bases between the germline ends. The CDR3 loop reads CASSLFRGPDSGNTIYF. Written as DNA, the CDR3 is TGTGCCAGCAGCTTGTTCCGGGGGCCAGACTCTGGAAACACCATATATTTT.

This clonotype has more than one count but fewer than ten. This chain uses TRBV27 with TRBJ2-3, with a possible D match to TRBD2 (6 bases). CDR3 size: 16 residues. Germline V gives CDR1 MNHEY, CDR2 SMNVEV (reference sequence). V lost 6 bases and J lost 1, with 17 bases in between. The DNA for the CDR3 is TGTGCCAGCAGCCCGATCGACCCGGGGGGCACAGATACGCAGTATTTT. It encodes CASSPIDPGGTDTQYF.

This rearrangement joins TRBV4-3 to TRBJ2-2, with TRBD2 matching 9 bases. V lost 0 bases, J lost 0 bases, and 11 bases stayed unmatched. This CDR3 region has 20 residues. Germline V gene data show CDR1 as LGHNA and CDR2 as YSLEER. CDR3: CASSQDRVSGSISNTGELFF. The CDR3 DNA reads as TGCGCCAGCAGCCAAGATCGGGTTAGCGGGAGTATTTCGAACACCGGGGAGCTGTTTTTT.

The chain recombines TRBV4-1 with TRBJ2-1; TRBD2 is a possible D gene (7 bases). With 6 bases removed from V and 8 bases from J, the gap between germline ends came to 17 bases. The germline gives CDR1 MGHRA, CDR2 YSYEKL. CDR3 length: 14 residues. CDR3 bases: TGCGCCAGCAGGGACGAGAGGGGGAGGGATGAGCAGTTCTTC. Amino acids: CASRDERGRDEQFF.

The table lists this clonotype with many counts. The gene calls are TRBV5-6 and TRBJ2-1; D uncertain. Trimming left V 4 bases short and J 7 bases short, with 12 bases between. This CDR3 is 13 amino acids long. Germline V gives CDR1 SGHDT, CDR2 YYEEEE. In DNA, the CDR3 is TGTGCCAGCAGCCCGGACGTGGTGAATGAGCAGTTCTTC. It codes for CASSPDVVNEQFF.

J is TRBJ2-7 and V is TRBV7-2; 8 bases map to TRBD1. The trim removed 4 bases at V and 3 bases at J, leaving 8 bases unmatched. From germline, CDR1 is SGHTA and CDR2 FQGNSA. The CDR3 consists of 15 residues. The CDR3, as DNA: TGTGCCAGCAGCTCTCCCGGGACAGGTATCTACGAGCAGTACTTC. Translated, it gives CASSSPGTGIYEQYF. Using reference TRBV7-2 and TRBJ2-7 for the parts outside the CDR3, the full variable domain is GAGVSQSPSNKVTEKGKDVELRCDPISGHTALYWYRQSLGQGLEFLIYFQGNSAPDKSGLPSDRFSAERTGGSVSTLTIQRTQQEDSAVYLCASSSPGTGIYEQYFGPGTRLTVT.

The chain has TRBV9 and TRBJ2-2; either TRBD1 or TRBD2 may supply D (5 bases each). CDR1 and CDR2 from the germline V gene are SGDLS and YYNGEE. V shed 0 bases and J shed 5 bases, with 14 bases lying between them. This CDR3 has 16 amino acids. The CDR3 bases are TGTGCCAGCAGCGTAGAACCGGGACCCTCGACCGGGGAGCTGTTTTTT. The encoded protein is CASSVEPGPSTGELFF.

For the CDR3, the DNA is TGTGCCAGCAGCCAAGCGAGAAGCGAGGAGGAGACCCAGTACTTC. Its translation: CASSQARSEEETQYF. The rearrangement joins TRBV3-1 to TRBJ2-5; D unclear. This CDR3 contains 15 residues. V lost 1 base to trimming and J lost 5 bases, with 14 bases between them. Germline assignment: CDR1 LGHDT and CDR2 YNNKEL (reference sequence).

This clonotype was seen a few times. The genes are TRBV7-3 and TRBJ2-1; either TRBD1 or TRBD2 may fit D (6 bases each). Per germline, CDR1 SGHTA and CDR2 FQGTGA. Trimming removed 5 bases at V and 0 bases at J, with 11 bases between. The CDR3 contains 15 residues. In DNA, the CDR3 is TGTGCCAGCAGCGAACAGGGAGGCTCCTACAATGAGCAGTTCTTC. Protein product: CASSEQGGSYNEQFF. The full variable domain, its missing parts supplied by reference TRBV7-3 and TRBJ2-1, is GAGVSQTPSNKVTEKGKYVELRCDPISGHTALYWYRQSLGQGPEFLIYFQGTGAADDSGLPNDRFFAVRPEGSVSTLKIQRTERGDSAVYLCASSEQGGSYNEQFFGPGTRLTVL.

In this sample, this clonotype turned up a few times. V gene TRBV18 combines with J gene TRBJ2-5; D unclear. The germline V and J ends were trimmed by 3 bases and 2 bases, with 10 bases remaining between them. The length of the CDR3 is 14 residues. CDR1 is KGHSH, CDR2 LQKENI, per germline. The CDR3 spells CASSPPGTQETQYF. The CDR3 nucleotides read TGTGCCAGCTCACCGCCAGGAACGCAAGAGACCCAGTACTTC.

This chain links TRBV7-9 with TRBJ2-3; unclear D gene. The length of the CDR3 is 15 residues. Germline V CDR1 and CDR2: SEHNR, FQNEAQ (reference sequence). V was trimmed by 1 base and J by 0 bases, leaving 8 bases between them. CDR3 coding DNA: TGTGCCAGCAGCTTAGTAAAGTATAGCACAGATACGCAGTATTTT. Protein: CASSLVKYSTDTQYF.

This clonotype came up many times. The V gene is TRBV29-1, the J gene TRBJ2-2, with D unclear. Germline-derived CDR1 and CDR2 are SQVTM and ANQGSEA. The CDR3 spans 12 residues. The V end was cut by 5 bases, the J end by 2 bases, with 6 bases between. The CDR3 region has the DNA TGCAGCGTTCGAGCAAACACCGGGGAGCTGTTTTTT. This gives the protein CSVRANTGELFF.

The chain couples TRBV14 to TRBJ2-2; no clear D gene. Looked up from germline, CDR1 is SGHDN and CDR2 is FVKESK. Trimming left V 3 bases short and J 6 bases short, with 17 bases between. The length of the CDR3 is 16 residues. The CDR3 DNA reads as TGTGCCAGCAGCCAGGCTACCTTCATCGGTCCCGGGGAGCTGTTTTTT. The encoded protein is CASSQATFIGPGELFF.

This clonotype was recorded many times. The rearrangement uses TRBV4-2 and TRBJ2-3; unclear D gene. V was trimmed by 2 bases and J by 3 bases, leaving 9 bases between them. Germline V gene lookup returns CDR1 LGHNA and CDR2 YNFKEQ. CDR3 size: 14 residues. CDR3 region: CASSQSQRTDTQYF. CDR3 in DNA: TGTGCCAGCAGCCAAAGTCAAAGAACAGATACGCAGTATTTT.

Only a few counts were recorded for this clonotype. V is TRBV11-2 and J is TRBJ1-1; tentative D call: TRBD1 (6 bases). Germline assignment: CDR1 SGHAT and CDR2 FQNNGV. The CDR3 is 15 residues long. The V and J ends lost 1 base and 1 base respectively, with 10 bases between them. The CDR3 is CASSLVRGWNTEAFF. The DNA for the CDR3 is TGTGCCAGCAGCTTAGTAAGGGGGTGGAACACTGAAGCTTTCTTT.

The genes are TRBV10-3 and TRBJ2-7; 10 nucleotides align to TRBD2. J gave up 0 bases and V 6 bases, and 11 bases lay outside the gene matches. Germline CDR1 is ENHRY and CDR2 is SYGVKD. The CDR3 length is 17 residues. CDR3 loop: CAISDPDSGRNSYEQYF. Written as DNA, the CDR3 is TGTGCCATCAGCGACCCGGATAGCGGGAGGAACTCCTACGAGCAGTACTTC.

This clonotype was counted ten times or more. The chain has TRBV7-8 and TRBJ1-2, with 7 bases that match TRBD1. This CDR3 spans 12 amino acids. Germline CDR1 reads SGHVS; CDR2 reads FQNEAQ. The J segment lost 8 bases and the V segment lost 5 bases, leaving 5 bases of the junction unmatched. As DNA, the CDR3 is TGTGCCAGCAGCCTACAGGGGCTCGGCTACACCTTC. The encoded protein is CASSLQGLGYTF. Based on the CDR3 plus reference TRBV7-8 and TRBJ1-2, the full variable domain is GAGVSQSPRYKVAKRGQDVALRCDPISGHVSLFWYQQALGQGPEFLTYFQNEAQLDKSGLPSDRFFAERPEGSVSTLKIQRTQQEDSAVYLCASSLQGLGYTFGSGTRLTVV.

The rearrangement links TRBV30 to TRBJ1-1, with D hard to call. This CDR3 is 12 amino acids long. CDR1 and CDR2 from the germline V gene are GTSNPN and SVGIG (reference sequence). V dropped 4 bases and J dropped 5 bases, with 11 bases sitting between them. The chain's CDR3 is CAWTLWETEAFF. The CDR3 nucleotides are TGTGCCTGGACCTTGTGGGAGACTGAAGCTTTCTTT.

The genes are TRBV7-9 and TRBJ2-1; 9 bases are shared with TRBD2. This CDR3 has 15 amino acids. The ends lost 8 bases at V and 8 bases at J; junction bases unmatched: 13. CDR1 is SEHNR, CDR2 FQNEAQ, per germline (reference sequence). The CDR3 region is CASPDRREGLHEQFF. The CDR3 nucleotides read TGTGCCAGCCCCGATCGGCGGGAGGGCCTGCATGAGCAGTTCTTC.

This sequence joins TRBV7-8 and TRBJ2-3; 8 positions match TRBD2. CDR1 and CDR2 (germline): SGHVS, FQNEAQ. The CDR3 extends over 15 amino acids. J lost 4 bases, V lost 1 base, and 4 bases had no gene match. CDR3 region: CASSLGWRGADTQYF. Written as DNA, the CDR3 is TGTGCCAGCAGCTTAGGTTGGCGGGGGGCAGATACGCAGTATTTT.

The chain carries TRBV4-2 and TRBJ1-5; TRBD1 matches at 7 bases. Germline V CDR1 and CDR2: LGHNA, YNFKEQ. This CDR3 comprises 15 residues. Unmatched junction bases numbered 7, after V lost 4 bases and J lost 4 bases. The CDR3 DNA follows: TGTGCCAGCAGCCCGACAGGGCCTAGTAATCAGCCCCAGCATTTT. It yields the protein CASSPTGPSNQPQHF.